One sample yielded the 31 T cell receptor beta chains listed below, sequenced in a study of technical replicates of blood from a handful of donors. Sequenced by immunoSEQ multiplex PCR; TCRdb stores in-frame clones only, minus some. The sample has roughly 100,000 clones, about 96% seen once; the top ten hold less than 0.45%. What was sequenced was T cells isolated from PBMCs. The source is a human donor in good health.

The chain employs TRBV19 and TRBJ2-2; 10 bases are a match to TRBD2. The CDR3 has 14 amino acids. Germline trimming cut 5 bases from V and 3 bases from J; bases unmatched to any gene: 0. Germline CDR1 and CDR2: LNHDA and SQIVND (reference sequence). The CDR3 is CASSGLADTGELFF. For the CDR3, the DNA is TGTGCCAGTAGTGGACTAGCGGACACCGGGGAGCTGTTTTTT.

This chain uses TRBV7-9 with TRBJ2-6; 9 bases are a match to TRBD1. V lost 4 bases, J lost 0 bases, and 10 bases stayed unmatched. This CDR3 comprises 19 residues. Germline V gene lookup returns CDR1 SEHNR and CDR2 FQNEAQ (reference sequence). In DNA, the CDR3 is TGTGCCAGCAGCTCAACCGGGACAGGGTTTTTCTCTGGGGCCAACGTCCTGACTTTC. Protein sequence: CASSSTGTGFFSGANVLTF.

The chain links TRBV30 to TRBJ2-5, with 14 bases matching TRBD2. With V trimmed by 1 base and J by 5 bases, 9 bases remained unmatched. The CDR3 spans 17 residues. Germline CDR1 GTSNPN, CDR2 SVGIG (reference sequence). This CDR3 is CAWSGGLTSGRVETQYF. DNA of the CDR3: TGTGCCTGGAGTGGGGGATTGACTAGCGGGAGGGTCGAGACCCAGTACTTC.

This rearrangement joins TRBV4-3 to TRBJ2-1; perhaps TRBD1 as D (6 bases). The germline V gene encodes CDR1 LGHNA and CDR2 YSLEER. V was trimmed by 4 bases and J by 4 bases, leaving 11 bases between them. The CDR3 consists of 14 residues. This CDR3 is CASSPGQLYNEQFF. CDR3 DNA sequence: TGCGCCAGCAGCCCGGGACAACTTTACAATGAGCAGTTCTTC.

The rearrangement joins TRBV27 to TRBJ2-1, with TRBD2 as a possible D gene (5 bases). Germline loops: CDR1 MNHEY, CDR2 SMNVEV (reference sequence). V was shortened by 5 bases and J by 7 bases, with 9 bases between the two germline ends. This CDR3 comprises 12 residues. CDR3 nucleotide sequence: TGTGCCAGCAGTACGAGGGATAATGAGCAGTTCTTC. Translation: CASSTRDNEQFF.

J is TRBJ2-4 and V is TRBV27, with TRBD1 matching 9 bases. V lost 6 bases, J lost 6 bases, and 9 bases stayed unmatched. The V gene's germline CDR1 is MNHEY and CDR2 SMNVEV (reference sequence). CDR3 length equals 15 residues. Written as DNA, the CDR3 is TGTGCCAGCAGCCTCATAGGGACAGGGTCAAACATTCAGTACTTC. Protein product: CASSLIGTGSNIQYF.

The rearrangement links TRBV25-1 to TRBJ2-1; D gene ambiguous. The V end lost 4 bases, the J end lost 8 bases, and 6 bases lay between the germline ends. The CDR3 has 11 amino acids. Per germline, CDR1 MGHDK and CDR2 SYGVNS. The CDR3 DNA is TGTGCCAGCAGTGGTATCTATGAGCAGTTCTTC. Its protein product is CASSGIYEQFF.

The V call is TRBV29-1, the J call TRBJ2-1; TRBD2 aligns across 7 bases. Germline trimming cut 3 bases from V and 4 bases from J; bases unmatched to any gene: 3. CDR1 is SQVTM and CDR2 is ANQGSEA in the germline V gene. This CDR3 has 13 amino acids. CDR3 coding DNA: TGCAGCGTTGACTGGCGGGAGTACAATGAGCAGTTCTTC. It encodes CSVDWREYNEQFF.

The rearrangement uses TRBV10-2 and TRBJ2-3, with 11 bases fitting TRBD2. The CDR3 is made up of 17 amino acids. Germline V CDR1 and CDR2: WSHSY, SAAADI. J lost 0 bases, V lost 2 bases, and 4 bases had no gene match. The DNA for the CDR3 is TGCGCCAGCAGTGAGGGGACTAGCGGCTATAGCACAGATACGCAGTATTTT. As protein: CASSEGTSGYSTDTQYF.

The J gene is TRBJ2-7, the V gene TRBV27; the D gene is possibly TRBD2 (5 bases). The V end was cut by 7 bases, the J end by 6 bases, with 19 bases between. This CDR3 comprises 14 residues. Germline values: CDR1 MNHEY, CDR2 SMNVEV (reference sequence). Written as DNA, the CDR3 is TGTGCCAGCACCCCTGCCAGCGGCCCTCTCGAGCAGTACTTC. Translation gives CASTPASGPLEQYF.

This sequence joins TRBV29-1 and TRBJ1-1, with D uncertain. Per the germline V gene, CDR1 is SQVTM and CDR2 is ANQGSEA. Trimming removed 1 base from V and 2 bases from J, with 20 bases in between. The CDR3 has 17 residues. For the CDR3, the DNA is TGCAGCGTTGAAGGCCATGTTTCGATCCAGTATAACACTGAAGCTTTCTTT. Residues: CSVEGHVSIQYNTEAFF.

The CDR3 region is CASTGGEAGGLNEQFF. The CDR3 DNA reads as TGTGCCAGTACCGGGGGGGAGGCGGGAGGGCTCAATGAGCAGTTCTTC. The chain couples TRBV19 to TRBJ2-1; 9 nucleotides match TRBD2. CDR1 LNHDA and CDR2 SQIVND come from the germline V gene (reference sequence). This CDR3 is 16 amino acids long. With V trimmed by 7 bases and J by 6 bases, 13 bases remained unmatched.

The V and J genes are TRBV6-1 and TRBJ2-7; D ambiguous. The CDR3 extends over 14 amino acids. V lost 0 bases and J lost 3, with 9 bases in between. The germline gives CDR1 MNHNS, CDR2 SASEGT. In DNA form, the CDR3 reads TGTGCCAGCAGTGAAGCCCTAGGTGGCTACGAGCAGTACTTC. This sequence encodes CASSEALGGYEQYF.

This chain links TRBV4-3 with TRBJ2-2; 7 bases map to TRBD2. The CDR3 has 17 residues. CDR1 is LGHNA, CDR2 YSLEER, per germline. Trimming took 0 bases from V and 2 from J; bases not matched to a gene: 6. CDR3 coding DNA: TGCGCCAGCAGCCAAGACGGTGCGGGGGAAAACACCGGGGAGCTGTTTTTT. Residues: CASSQDGAGENTGELFF.

This clone showed up just once. The chain uses TRBV2 and TRBJ2-2; unclear D gene. The CDR3 covers 14 residues. With 0 bases removed from V and 6 bases from J, the gap between germline ends came to 8 bases. The germline CDR1 and CDR2 sequences are SNHLY and FYNNEI. The CDR3 loop reads CASSEALLAGELFF. The CDR3 DNA follows: TGTGCCAGCAGTGAAGCGCTTCTAGCCGGGGAGCTGTTTTTT.

The V gene is TRBV19, the J gene TRBJ2-7; a weak D match, TRBD1 (5 bases). Trimming removed 8 bases at V and 3 bases at J, with 20 bases between. Germline loops: CDR1 LNHDA, CDR2 SQIVND (reference sequence). The CDR3 spans 15 residues. CDR3 coding DNA: TGTGCCAGTGGAGCAGGGTCCGGACCCTTCTACGAGCAGTACTTC. Translated: CASGAGSGPFYEQYF.

In its sample, this clone was seen once. The J gene is TRBJ2-5, the V gene TRBV7-3; TRBD2 matches at 15 bases. The trim removed 1 base at V and 4 bases at J, leaving 7 bases unmatched. Germline V gene data show CDR1 as SGHTA and CDR2 as FQGTGA. The CDR3 has 18 amino acids. The DNA of the CDR3 is TGTGCCAGCAGCTTAAGAGGACCGGGACTAGCGGGAGGAGAGACCCAGTACTTC. Its translation is CASSLRGPGLAGGETQYF. Filled out from reference TRBV7-3 and TRBJ2-5, the complete variable domain reads GAGVSQTPSNKVTEKGKYVELRCDPISGHTALYWYRQSLGQGPEFLIYFQGTGAADDSGLPNDRFFAVRPEGSVSTLKIQRTERGDSAVYLCASSLRGPGLAGGETQYFGPGTRLLVL.

This chain joins TRBV5-8 and TRBJ2-1; 16 bases are shared with TRBD2. Germline-derived CDR1 and CDR2 are SGHTS and YDEGEE. The CDR3 loop spans 20 amino acids. The V gene end was trimmed by 2 bases and the J gene end by 3 bases; junction bases not matched to a gene: 11. The CDR3 loop reads CASSFPGLAGGPWGYNEQFF. DNA for the CDR3: TGTGCCAGCAGCTTCCCGGGACTAGCGGGAGGGCCGTGGGGCTACAATGAGCAGTTCTTC.

The chain employs TRBV5-4 and TRBJ1-5; D gene unclear. The CDR3 is 14 amino acids. Germline CDR1 and CDR2: SGHNT and YYREEE (reference sequence). With 2 bases removed from V and 1 base from J, the gap between germline ends came to 7 bases. CDR3 sequence: CASSLGRSNQPQHF. CDR3 sequence (DNA): TGTGCCAGCAGCTTAGGGAGAAGCAATCAGCCCCAGCATTTT.

The J gene is TRBJ1-1, the V gene TRBV10-1; D might be TRBD1 (5 bases). Trimming cost V 6 bases and J 1 base, with 12 bases left between them. Germline lookup yields CDR1 WNHNN and CDR2 SYGVQD (reference sequence). The CDR3 sequence is 14 residues long. CDR3 nucleotide sequence: TGCGCCAGCAGCCGGACAACTGCGAACACTGAAGCTTTCTTT. Residues: CASSRTTANTEAFF.

This rearrangement joins TRBV19 to TRBJ2-6; D remains ambiguous. The CDR3 runs to 18 residues. Trimming shortened V by 3 bases and J by 0 bases, and 15 bases separated the two germline ends. From germline, CDR1 is LNHDA and CDR2 SQIVND (reference sequence). The CDR3 bases are TGTGCCAGTAGTATTATGTCAGCGCTATACTCTGGGGCCAACGTCCTGACTTTC. Translated, it gives CASSIMSALYSGANVLTF.

J is TRBJ2-7 and V is TRBV18, with D unresolved. The germline V and J ends were trimmed by 0 bases and 5 bases, with 8 bases remaining between them. Per germline, CDR1 KGHSH and CDR2 LQKENI. CDR3 length: 13 residues. The CDR3 DNA reads TGTGCCAGCTCACCACCGGCCATGGACGAGCAGTACTTC. Amino acids: CASSPPAMDEQYF.

CDR3 region: CASSQVHGTSNDEQFF. The DNA of the CDR3 is TGCGCCAGCAGCCAAGTGCATGGGACTAGCAACGATGAGCAGTTCTTC. The rearrangement links TRBV4-1 to TRBJ2-1, with 9 bases fitting TRBD2. Germline assignment: CDR1 MGHRA and CDR2 YSYEKL. The CDR3 spans 16 residues. V trimming: 1 base; J trimming: 8 bases; junction bases outside the gene matches: 9.

This clone has only one observation. This chain joins TRBV9 and TRBJ1-1, with D possibly TRBD1 on 6 matching bases. The CDR3 has 13 residues. Germline assignment: CDR1 SGDLS and CDR2 YYNGEE. V dropped 0 bases and J dropped 7 bases, with 10 bases sitting between them. The CDR3 region is CASSVGGGSEAFF. CDR3 bases: TGTGCCAGCAGCGTAGGGGGGGGCAGTGAAGCTTTCTTT.

Here the CDR3 reads CASSIELVNTEAFF. In DNA, the CDR3 is TGTGCCAGTAGTATAGAACTGGTGAACACTGAAGCTTTCTTT. The chain recombines TRBV19 with TRBJ1-1, with D hard to call. The CDR3 spans 14 residues. Trimming cost V 0 bases and J 0 bases, with 5 bases left between them. CDR1 LNHDA and CDR2 SQIVND come from the germline V gene (reference sequence).

The chain recombines TRBV19 with TRBJ2-1, with TRBD2 matching 10 bases. The CDR3 has 14 residues. In germline, CDR1 is LNHDA, CDR2 SQIVND (reference sequence). The V and J ends lost 5 bases and 9 bases, in that order; junction bases with no gene match: 7. The CDR3, as DNA: TGTGCCAGTAGTTTGTTAGCGGGAGGTGGTGAGCAGTTCTTC. Its protein product is CASSLLAGGGEQFF.

This rearrangement joins TRBV10-1 to TRBJ1-4; 10 bases align to TRBD1. The germline gives CDR1 WNHNN, CDR2 SYGVQD (reference sequence). Trimming removed 4 bases from V and 3 bases from J; junction bases left unmatched: 5. The CDR3 length is 16 residues. The DNA for the CDR3 is TGCGCCAGCAGTGCTGTGACAGGGGGCCCTAATGAAAAACTGTTTTTT. Translated: CASSAVTGGPNEKLFF.

The rearrangement uses TRBV6-1 and TRBJ2-1, with TRBD2 identical over 9 bases. The ends lost 4 bases at V and 8 bases at J; junction bases unmatched: 6. Germline V gene sequence: CDR1 MNHNS, CDR2 SASEGT. The CDR3 extends over 14 amino acids. In DNA form, the CDR3 reads TGTGCCAGCAGTGTCGAGCGGGAGGTAGATGAGCAGTTCTTC. Translating it yields CASSVEREVDEQFF.

This chain joins TRBV6-1 and TRBJ2-3, with D possibly matching TRBD1 (5 bases). The CDR3 totals 15 residues. With 0 bases removed from V and 0 bases from J, the gap between germline ends came to 7 bases. Germline assignment: CDR1 MNHNS and CDR2 SASEGT. The CDR3 DNA follows: TGTGCCAGCAGTGAAGCTCCAGGGAGCACAGATACGCAGTATTTT. Encoded protein: CASSEAPGSTDTQYF.

The chain is built from TRBV27 and TRBJ1-5; D is unresolved. Trimming pared 3 bases from V and 1 base from J, leaving 10 bases between. The germline gives CDR1 MNHEY, CDR2 SMNVEV (reference sequence). This CDR3 comprises 15 residues. The CDR3 spells CASSFNRDSNQPQHF. DNA of the CDR3: TGTGCCAGCAGTTTTAACAGAGACAGCAATCAGCCCCAGCATTTT.

The chain has TRBV18 and TRBJ1-2, with TRBD1 as a possible D gene (5 bases). The germline V and J ends were trimmed by 3 bases and 5 bases, with 16 bases remaining between them. The CDR3 length is 15 residues. The V gene's germline CDR1 is KGHSH and CDR2 LQKENI. CDR3 nucleotides: TGTGCCAGCTCACCTTCCCAGGGCGTCCGGTATGGCTACACCTTC. It is translated as CASSPSQGVRYGYTF.